One and the same sample provided the 12 T cell receptor beta chains below, sequenced in a study of T cells in Graves' hyperthyroidism and ophthalmopathy. It was RNA transcripts that yielded the amplified TCR beta CDR3 regions. The HTBI primer set drove a first-round RT-PCR of the TCR CDR3. Using its own MiXCR run on the multiplex PCR reads, TCRdb lists one record per CDR3 protein. The sample contains some 800,000 distinct CDR3 sequences, 35% to 40% of which appear only once. The specimen was blood. The receptor set was obtained from a man younger than 35 with Graves' hyperthyroidism.

This clonotype was counted a few times. The chain employs TRBV7-9 and TRBJ1-5; D gene unclear. This CDR3 spans 18 amino acids. The V end lost 5 bases, the J end lost 0 bases, and 20 bases lay between the germline ends. From germline, CDR1 is SEHNR and CDR2 FQNEAQ (reference sequence). This CDR3 reads CASSSSDPTADSNQPQHF. CDR3 in DNA: TGTGCCAGCAGCAGTTCGGACCCCACCGCGGATAGCAATCAGCCCCAGCATTTT.

At least ten counts were recorded for this clonotype. The chain has TRBV7-9 and TRBJ2-5, with TRBD2 matching 10 bases. CDR3 length equals 17 residues. The ends lost 2 bases at V and 3 bases at J; junction bases unmatched: 9. Germline lookup yields CDR1 SEHNR and CDR2 FQNEAQ (reference sequence). In DNA, the CDR3 is TGTGCCAGCAGCTTATCTAGCGGGAGTTTTGAGGAAGAGACCCAGTACTTC. Translation: CASSLSSGSFEEETQYF.

This clonotype was seen many times. The rearrangement links TRBV7-2 to TRBJ2-7, with D uncertain. The CDR3 is 16 residues long. V gave up 2 bases and J gave up 6 bases, with 20 bases separating them. Germline CDR1 SGHTA, CDR2 FQGNSA. The CDR3 region has the DNA TGTGCCAGCAGCTTACAATCCGGGCCCCGGACGATCGAGCAGTACTTC. It yields the protein CASSLQSGPRTIEQYF.

V usage is TRBV29-1 and J usage is TRBJ2-2, with 9 bases matching TRBD1. The CDR3 covers 14 residues. The V and J ends lost 6 bases and 3 bases, in that order; junction bases with no gene match: 5. The germline V gene encodes CDR1 SQVTM and CDR2 ANQGSEA. CDR3 amino acids: CSVGQGRDTGELFF. For the CDR3, the DNA is TGCAGCGTCGGACAGGGGCGAGACACCGGGGAGCTGTTTTTT.

This clonotype has at least ten counts. The rearrangement joins TRBV7-2 to TRBJ2-7; D is unresolved. Germline V gene sequence: CDR1 SGHTA, CDR2 FQGNSA. Trimming shortened V by 6 bases and J by 7 bases, and 16 bases separated the two germline ends. This CDR3 comprises 13 residues. CDR3 sequence: CASSPDWVEEQYF. For the CDR3, the DNA is TGTGCCAGCAGTCCCGACTGGGTTGAAGAGCAGTACTTC.

A remark on this clonotype: Germline is not matched at one junction end, which may reflect a read error. The rearrangement links TRBV7-9 to TRBJ2-7; the match to TRBD1 covers 8 bases. Germline V gives CDR1 SEHNR, CDR2 FQNEAQ (reference sequence). The CDR3 sequence is 13 residues long. CDR3 coding DNA: TGTGCCAGCACTAGACAGGGGCAGGGCGAGCAGCACTTC. It codes for CASTRQGQGEQHF.

The V call is TRBV6-5, the J call TRBJ2-2; 7 positions agree with TRBD1. Trimming at V came to 3 bases and at J to 6 bases, leaving 4 bases not matched to a gene. Germline V gene data show CDR1 as MNHEY and CDR2 as SVGAGI. The CDR3 spans 14 residues. The CDR3 here is CASSYNRGSGELFF. The CDR3 nucleotides are TGTGCCAGCAGTTATAACAGGGGTTCCGGGGAGCTGTTTTTT.

The chain carries TRBV6-5 and TRBJ1-5; D perhaps matches TRBD1 (6 bases). Between the trimmed V and J ends, which lost 2 bases and 7 bases, there was a span of 15 bases. The CDR3 is made up of 15 amino acids. In germline, CDR1 is MNHEY, CDR2 SVGAGI. The CDR3 protein is CASSYGGGSGQPQHF. The CDR3 DNA reads TGTGCCAGCAGTTACGGGGGGGGCTCGGGACAGCCCCAGCATTTT.

The table lists this clonotype with many counts. V and J are TRBV2 and TRBJ1-5; D remains ambiguous. The germline V gene has CDR1 SNHLY and CDR2 FYNNEI. This CDR3 has 14 amino acids. Trimming shortened V by 5 bases and J by 3 bases, and 11 bases separated the two germline ends. CDR3 region: CASSPSRTNQPQHF. The CDR3 nucleotides read TGTGCCAGCAGTCCCAGCAGAACCAATCAGCCCCAGCATTTT.

This clonotype was recorded at least ten times. This chain links TRBV15 with TRBJ1-6, with D tentatively TRBD1 (5 bases). The CDR3 runs to 16 residues. Germline V gene sequence: CDR1 LNHNV, CDR2 YYDKDF (reference sequence). V lost 0 bases and J 7 bases, leaving 13 bases between the germline ends. CDR3 in DNA: TGTGCCACCAGCAGAGATGTCGGGGGAGGCAATTCACCCCTCCACTTT. This encodes CATSRDVGGGNSPLHF.

The V gene is TRBV12-3 or TRBV12-4, the J gene TRBJ1-1; D gene uncertain. The germline V and J ends were trimmed by 3 bases and 0 bases, with 8 bases remaining between them. This CDR3 region has 14 residues. DNA of the CDR3: TGTGCCAGCAGTTTCCAGAACCTGAACACTGAAGCTTTCTTT. Protein product: CASSFQNLNTEAFF.

This chain connects TRBV20-1 to TRBJ1-6; 7 nucleotides agree with TRBD1. The CDR3 has 17 amino acids. The V segment lost 0 bases and the J segment 0 bases; nucleotides outside the gene matches: 5. CDR1 is DFQATT and CDR2 is SNEGSKA in the germline V gene (reference sequence). CDR3 in amino acids: CSARDLTGSSYNSPLHF. CDR3 bases: TGCAGTGCTAGAGATTTGACAGGGAGCTCCTATAATTCACCCCTCCACTTT.